This T cell receptor (beta chain) was captured by sequencing in a study of T cell responses to AZD1222 COVID-19 vaccine (dated by TCRdb to the early 2020s). Describing the broader study: A total of approximately 240 trial participants underwent TCR sequencing, of whom roughly 210 had received two doses of AZD1222 and about 25 had received two doses of the MenACWY control vaccine. Trial participants were enrolled by age into 18-55, 56-69 and 70-plus year subgroups, with about 150, 28 and 57 TCR-sequenced participants respectively. Broad study findings and their caveats: The vaccine-associated CD4 TCRs covered the entire spike protein, and the dominant responses fell in regions 160-218 and 743-854. Conclusions about previously exposed vaccinees were limited because only a handful of AZD1222 recipients were SARS-CoV-2 seropositive at baseline. A significant rise in spike-specific TCR breadth and depth was observed after two AZD1222 doses relative to day 0 and relative to MenACWY recipients. Most participants were white British and females outnumbered males, and the authors suggested that clonal diversity may have been underestimated. The 56-69-year group was small, and its depth increase did not reach significance, likely because of low power. Because no samples from the day 14 peak response were available, repertoires could be characterized only after the peak T cell response. Epitopes outside the regions mutated in the B.1.351 and B.1.1.7 variants were reportedly recognized by nearly half of the unique spike-specific TCRs.

Notes on this clone: Its specific antigen is unknown. The record has no base qualities; no much larger clone is one base away.

From the germline V gene, CDR1 is MNHEY and CDR2 is SVGEGT. Including cysteine and phenylalanine, the CDR3 has 18 amino acids. Only the CDR3 portion is preserved as DNA: 54 bases, with reading frame beginning at the first base. Ends trimmed: V by 2 bases, J by 5 bases; bases unmatched to a gene: 15. The CDR3 regions of human TCRbeta chains were subjected to immunosequencing. On the study's bioinformatics: Repertoire TCRs were checked for matches against a reference library of SARS-CoV-2-specific TCRs that had been generated using the MIRA antigen-specificity platform. Breadth meant the fraction of unique TCRs that were SARS-CoV-2-associated, whereas depth meant the fraction of total T cells that were SARS-CoV-2-associated. Using the MIRA data, each spike-specific TCR was assigned both to the spike region to which the TCR was reactive and to a CD4 or CD8 class. Log10-transformed breadth and depth values were compared by one-way ANOVA with Sidak's multiple comparisons tests. This is the immuneACCESS table as TCRdb keeps it, with only in-frame sequences that have V and J called. A part of the clones is gone; compared with another copy, unresolved V genes explain less than half, and the rest is unexplained. The DNA was the basis for D and trimming; V, J and clone size are from that table. The sample includes over 120,000 clones, with about 86% observed a single time. Together, the top ten hold approximately 5.4% of the sample.

This specimen's time point label, interpreted: about 28 days (+/-7) after the second vaccine dose. AZD1222 recipients whose second dose came at about 4 weeks and those whose second dose came at about 12 weeks were combined into one group, since spike-specific TCR depth and breadth did not differ between the two schedules. The vaccinee samples were drawn from two UK trials, COV001 and COV002, one of which was a single-blind randomized controlled phase 2/3 trial testing AZD1222 (ChAdOx1 nCoV-19) in healthy adults. For TCRbeta chain sequencing, PBMC samples were collected from trial participants at day 0 and at day 28 after the second dose.

The source material was peripheral blood, sampled 28 days after the second AZD1222 dose. This sequence originates from an adult who received the AZD1222 COVID-19 vaccine. The V gene is TRBV6-2 or TRBV6-3 and the J gene is TRBJ1-1; a stretch of 9 junction bases matches TRBD1. The CDR3 corresponds to CASSYGKEQGARGTEAFF. The DNA sequence follows: TGTGCCAGCAGTTACGGTAAGGAACAGGGGGCGCGAGGAACTGAAGCTTTCTTT.